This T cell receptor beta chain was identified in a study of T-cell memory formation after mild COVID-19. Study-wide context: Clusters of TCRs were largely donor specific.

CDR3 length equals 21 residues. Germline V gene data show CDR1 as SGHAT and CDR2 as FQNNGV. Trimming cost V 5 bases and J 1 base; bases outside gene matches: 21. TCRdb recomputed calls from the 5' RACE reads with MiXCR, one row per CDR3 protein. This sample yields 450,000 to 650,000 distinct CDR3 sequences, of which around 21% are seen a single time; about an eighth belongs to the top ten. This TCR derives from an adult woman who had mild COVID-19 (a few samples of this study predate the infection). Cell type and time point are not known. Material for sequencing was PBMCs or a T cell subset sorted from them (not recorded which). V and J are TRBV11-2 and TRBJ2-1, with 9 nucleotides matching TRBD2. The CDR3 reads CASSPRGGGRAWLVSYNEQFF. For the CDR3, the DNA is TGTGCCAGCAGCCCGAGGGGCGGCGGGAGGGCTTGGTTGGTATCCTACAATGAGCAGTTCTTC.